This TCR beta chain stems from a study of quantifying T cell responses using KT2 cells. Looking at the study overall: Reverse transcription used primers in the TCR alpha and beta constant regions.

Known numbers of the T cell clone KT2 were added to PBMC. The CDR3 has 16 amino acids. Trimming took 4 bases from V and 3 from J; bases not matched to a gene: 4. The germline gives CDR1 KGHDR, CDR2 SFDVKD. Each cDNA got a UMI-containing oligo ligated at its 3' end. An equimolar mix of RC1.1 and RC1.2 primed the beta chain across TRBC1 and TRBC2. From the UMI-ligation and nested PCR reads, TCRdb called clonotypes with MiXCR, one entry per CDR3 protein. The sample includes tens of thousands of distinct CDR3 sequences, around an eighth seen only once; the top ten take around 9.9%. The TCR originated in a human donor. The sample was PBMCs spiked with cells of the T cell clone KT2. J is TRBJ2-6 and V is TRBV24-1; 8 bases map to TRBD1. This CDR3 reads CATSETGEFGANVLTF. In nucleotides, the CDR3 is TGTGCCACCAGTGAGACAGGGGAGTTTGGGGCCAACGTCCTGACTTTC.